This T cell receptor (beta chain) comes out of a study of T cells in Graves' hyperthyroidism and ophthalmopathy. General study points: Most clonotypes that expanded in the thyroid above 0.001 also showed up in blood.

This CDR3 spans 14 amino acids. CDR1 is SGHTA, CDR2 FQGTGA, per germline. V lost 5 bases and J lost 2, with 10 bases in between. This clonotype was detected ten times or more. Its cognate antigen is unknown. Patients were excluded because of uncontrolled infection, other autoimmune disease, pregnancy or lactation. Fresh peripheral blood, 8 to 10 ml, was the source of the PBMCs. The source material, RNA transcripts, was used to amplify TCR beta CDR3 regions. Using the HTBI primer set, a first-round RT-PCR was run on the TCR CDR3. One entry per CDR3 protein, called by TCRdb with MiXCR from the multiplex PCR reads. The sample has 500,000 to 750,000 distinct CDR3 sequences; 14% are singletons.

The clonotype originates from a young woman with Graves' ophthalmopathy. Sample: blood. This rearrangement joins TRBV7-3 to TRBJ2-1, with no clear D. CDR3 DNA sequence: TGTGCCAGCAGCCACCTAGGAACCTACAATGAGCAGTTCTTC. Its translation: CASSHLGTYNEQFF.